Each of the 30 T cell receptor beta chains below was sequenced from the same sample in a study of blood T cell repertoires in COVID-19. Produced via immunoSEQ multiplex PCR; TCRdb's table is partial and in-frame only. The table shows 130,000 or so clones, with 86% occurring only once. Sequenced material: peripheral blood. All receptors come from an older woman with COVID-19, enrolled during active disease.

For the CDR3, the DNA is TGTGCCATCAGTGGGGCCGCAGGGCATTCCTACGAGCAGTACTTC. Its translation: CAISGAAGHSYEQYF. The chain is built from TRBV10-3 and TRBJ2-7; perhaps TRBD1 as D (5 bases). Trimming took 4 bases from V and 1 from J, leaving 14 bases between them. Germline values: CDR1 ENHRY, CDR2 SYGVKD. The CDR3 length is 15 residues.

The chain uses TRBV7-9 and TRBJ1-2; TRBD1 agrees at 8 bases. J was trimmed by 5 bases and V by 1 base; bases with no gene match: 9. The CDR3 is 16 amino acids. Germline V gene lookup returns CDR1 SEHNR and CDR2 FQNEAQ (reference sequence). The CDR3 DNA reads TGTGCCAGCAGCTTAGTATCAGGGGGCGCAGGGTATGGCTACACCTTC. Protein product: CASSLVSGGAGYGYTF.

The V and J genes are TRBV11-2 and TRBJ2-7, with TRBD2 matching over 8 bases. This CDR3 region has 15 residues. The ends lost 1 base at V and 3 bases at J; junction bases unmatched: 5. The V gene's germline CDR1 is SGHAT and CDR2 FQNNGV. CDR3 sequence (DNA): TGTGCCAGCAGCTTAGCGGGGGGGCGCATCTACGAGCAGTACTTC. It translates to CASSLAGGRIYEQYF.

The chain is built from TRBV7-2 and TRBJ1-2; 8 bases line up with TRBD1. J gave up 6 bases and V 1 base, and 7 bases lay outside the gene matches. Germline V CDR1 and CDR2: SGHTA, FQGNSA. The CDR3 spans 15 residues. CDR3 bases: TGTGCCAGCAGCTTAGGGACAGGGTTTGAACATGGCTACACCTTC. Protein: CASSLGTGFEHGYTF.

V usage is TRBV9 and J usage is TRBJ1-3; 7 nucleotides align to TRBD1. V was pared by 0 bases and J by 4 bases, with 4 bases of the junction left unmatched. This CDR3 spans 15 amino acids. Germline CDR1 reads SGDLS; CDR2 reads YYNGEE. Written as DNA, the CDR3 is TGTGCCAGCAGCGTAGATGCGACAGGGGGAAACACCATATATTTT. It codes for CASSVDATGGNTIYF.

The chain joins TRBV3-1 (or the pseudogene TRBV3-2) to TRBJ2-7; 8 bases are shared with TRBD1. CDR3 length: 14 residues. V gave up 6 bases and J gave up 4 bases; unmatched junction bases: 8. CDR1 and CDR2 from the germline V gene are LGHDT and YNNKEL (reference sequence). CDR3 in DNA: TGTGCCAGCAGGCCCCCGGGACAGGAATACGAGCAGTACTTC. Protein sequence: CASRPPGQEYEQYF.

The V and J genes are TRBV6-5 and TRBJ1-6; TRBD1 matches 7 bases. Unmatched junction bases numbered 6, after V lost 5 bases and J lost 8 bases. The CDR3 is made up of 14 amino acids. From germline, CDR1 is MNHEY and CDR2 SVGAGI. CDR3 DNA sequence: TGTGCCAGCAGTCCGACAGGGTCGGATTCACCCCTCCACTTT. It encodes CASSPTGSDSPLHF.

CDR3 sequence reads: CAIGVTGHTGELFF. The CDR3 region has the DNA TGTGCCATTGGGGTGACAGGGCACACCGGGGAGCTGTTTTTT. The rearrangement joins TRBV10-3 to TRBJ2-2, with TRBD1 matching 7 bases. The germline V gene has CDR1 ENHRY and CDR2 SYGVKD. The V segment lost 9 bases and the J segment 3 bases; nucleotides outside the gene matches: 7. The CDR3 is 14 amino acids.

V and J are TRBV25-1 and TRBJ1-2; 8 bases match TRBD1. This CDR3 is 15 amino acids long. The trim removed 7 bases at V and 3 bases at J, leaving 10 bases unmatched. The germline gives CDR1 MGHDK, CDR2 SYGVNS. The CDR3 spells CASTARDRGDYGYTF. CDR3 DNA: TGTGCCAGCACAGCCCGCGACAGGGGTGACTATGGCTACACCTTC.

This clone was observed a single time. The chain is built from TRBV18 and TRBJ2-7, with D perhaps TRBD2 (5 bases). Germline assignment: CDR1 KGHSH and CDR2 LQKENI. V lost 0 bases, J lost 0 bases, and 12 bases lay in between. The CDR3 has 16 amino acids. The CDR3 DNA follows: TGTGCCAGCTCACCACCGGGGAGCCTTAGCTCCTACGAGCAGTACTTC. Translating gives CASSPPGSLSSYEQYF.

The gene calls are TRBV3-1 (or the pseudogene TRBV3-2) and TRBJ1-6, with TRBD1 matching over 8 bases. From germline, CDR1 is LGHDT and CDR2 YNNKEL (reference sequence). The CDR3 totals 13 residues. The junction had 3 bases not matched to a gene; V was cut back by 4 bases and J by 10 bases. In DNA form, the CDR3 reads TGTGCCAGCAGCCCAGACAGGGGATCACCCCTCCACTTT. Its translation is CASSPDRGSPLHF.

The genes are TRBV7-2 and TRBJ1-1; D gene uncertain. Germline-derived CDR1 and CDR2 are SGHTA and FQGNSA. Trimming cost V 3 bases and J 4 bases, with 12 bases left between them. The CDR3 totals 14 residues. CDR3 residues: CASSFFPVGTEAFF. CDR3 DNA sequence: TGTGCCAGCAGCTTTTTCCCTGTCGGCACTGAAGCTTTCTTT.

The chain links TRBV19 to TRBJ1-1, with 7 bases lining up with TRBD1. The CDR3 has 15 amino acids. Germline V gene lookup returns CDR1 LNHDA and CDR2 SQIVND (reference sequence). Unmatched junction bases numbered 8, after V lost 6 bases and J lost 1 base. The CDR3: CASRTSRTGNTEAFF. CDR3 coding DNA: TGTGCCAGTAGGACCTCGAGGACAGGGAACACTGAAGCTTTCTTT.

The chain employs TRBV9 and TRBJ1-3; 7 bases are shared with TRBD1. This CDR3 is 18 amino acids long. Germline loops: CDR1 SGDLS, CDR2 YYNGEE. After removal of 0 bases from V and 0 bases from J, the junction contained 9 bases not matched to a gene. The CDR3 spells CASSVARGQMSSGNTIYF. CDR3 nucleotide sequence: TGTGCCAGCAGCGTAGCTCGGGGACAGATGAGCTCTGGAAACACCATATATTTT.

The table lists this clone with a few counts. This rearrangement joins TRBV2 to TRBJ2-3, with a tentative D call TRBD2 (5 bases). Trimming took 7 bases from V and 0 from J, leaving 14 bases between them. The CDR3 totals 15 residues. Germline V gene lookup returns CDR1 SNHLY and CDR2 FYNNEI. In DNA form, the CDR3 reads TGTGCCAGCAAGGCGACTACCCAAAGCACAGATACGCAGTATTTT. This translates into CASKATTQSTDTQYF.

The chain carries TRBV10-3 and TRBJ2-5; tentative D call: TRBD2 (7 bases). The CDR3 covers 14 residues. Trimming pared 6 bases from V and 4 bases from J, leaving 15 bases between. From germline, CDR1 is ENHRY and CDR2 SYGVKD. CDR3 in amino acids: CAIREGGRGETQYF. CDR3 nucleotides: TGTGCCATCAGGGAGGGGGGGAGAGGAGAGACCCAGTACTTC.

This chain joins TRBV18 and TRBJ1-2, with TRBD1 matching 8 bases. V was pared by 9 bases and J by 6 bases, with 15 bases of the junction left unmatched. Germline-derived CDR1 and CDR2 are KGHSH and LQKENI. The CDR3 runs 15 residues. CDR3 DNA sequence: TGTGCCAGTTTATCCGGGACAGGACCCAGCAATGGCTACACCTTC. Translated: CASLSGTGPSNGYTF.

V is TRBV6-5 and J is TRBJ1-1; D is undetermined. The CDR3 consists of 13 residues. The V end was cut by 2 bases, the J end by 6 bases, with 10 bases between. Per the germline V gene, CDR1 is MNHEY and CDR2 is SVGAGI. The CDR3 DNA reads as TGTGCCAGCAGTTACACCCACAGCTCTGAAGCTTTCTTT. This gives the protein CASSYTHSSEAFF.

CDR3 DNA sequence: TGTGCCAGCAGCTTAGCAGTAGGAGGGGAGGAAAAACTGTTTTTT. Residues: CASSLAVGGEEKLFF. J is TRBJ1-4 and V is TRBV7-6, with a weak D call TRBD1 (5 bases). The CDR3 consists of 15 residues. Germline CDR1 is SGHVS and CDR2 is FNYEAQ. V was clipped by 0 bases and J by 8 bases, with 13 bases between them. Together with reference TRBV7-6 and TRBJ1-4, the CDR3 gives the full variable domain: GAGVSQSPRYKVTKRGQDVALRCDPISGHVSLYWYRQALGQGPEFLTYFNYEAQQDKSGLPNDRFSAERPEGSISTLTIQRTEQRDSAMYRCASSLAVGGEEKLFFGSGTQLSVL.

V gene TRBV11-2 combines with J gene TRBJ2-7; D unclear. Germline loops: CDR1 SGHAT, CDR2 FQNNGV. The CDR3 totals 12 residues. Deletions cut 1 base from V and 3 bases from J, with 4 bases between. Here the CDR3 DNA reads TGTGCCAGCAGCTTAGGGCACTACGAGCAGTACTTC. Its protein is CASSLGHYEQYF.

The sample holds a few counts of this clone. The chain employs TRBV19 and TRBJ1-5, with a possible D match to TRBD1 (6 bases). The CDR3 spans 16 residues. Trimming took off 7 bases at V and 0 bases at J, with 16 bases between the two ends. CDR1 LNHDA and CDR2 SQIVND come from the germline V gene (reference sequence). DNA of the CDR3: TGTGCCAGTACCGACAGGAAAATCGCTAGCAATCAGCCCCAGCATTTT. Protein sequence: CASTDRKIASNQPQHF.

A single count supports this clone. The rearrangement uses TRBV7-8 and TRBJ2-1; tentatively, D is TRBD2 (6 bases). This CDR3 is built from 16 residues. The germline gives CDR1 SGHVS, CDR2 FQNEAQ. V was trimmed by 0 bases and J by 4 bases, leaving 13 bases between them. CDR3 DNA: TGTGCCAGCAGCTTAGCGCTCCCCGGAGGGTACAATGAGCAGTTCTTC. Residues: CASSLALPGGYNEQFF.

The V and J genes are TRBV7-2 and TRBJ2-3, with TRBD1 matching 7 bases. V shed 8 bases, J shed 7 bases, and the junction held 12 bases outside the gene matches. The CDR3 is made up of 14 amino acids. The germline CDR1 and CDR2 sequences are SGHTA and FQGNSA. CDR3 DNA sequence: TGTGCCAGCGGTATAGGGGGCGCTGGAAATACGCAGTATTTT. This gives the protein CASGIGGAGNTQYF.

This chain connects TRBV12-3 or TRBV12-4 to TRBJ1-2; tentative D call: TRBD1 (5 bases). The CDR3 totals 13 residues. V gave up 3 bases and J gave up 6 bases, with 11 bases separating them. The CDR3 reads CASSLGRVNGYTF. CDR3 nucleotides: TGTGCCAGCAGTTTGGGCAGGGTCAATGGCTACACCTTC.

The V call is TRBV5-1, the J call TRBJ2-5, with TRBD2 matching over 9 bases. The ends lost 4 bases at V and 0 bases at J; junction bases unmatched: 7. Per germline, CDR1 SGHRS and CDR2 YFSETQ. This CDR3 is built from 16 residues. CDR3 nucleotide sequence: TGCGCCAGCAGCCCACGGAGCGGGGGGAACCAAGAGACCCAGTACTTC. Its translation is CASSPRSGGNQETQYF.

The chain joins TRBV7-9 to TRBJ1-4; 9 bases line up with TRBD1. The CDR3 has 14 residues. The V gene's germline CDR1 is SEHNR and CDR2 FQNEAQ (reference sequence). V was clipped by 5 bases and J by 6 bases; unmatched bases: 4. The CDR3: CASSTGQGYEKLFF. For the CDR3, the DNA is TGTGCCAGCAGCACGGGACAGGGATATGAAAAACTGTTTTTT.

The chain recombines TRBV28 with TRBJ2-2; maybe TRBD2 (6 bases). The germline V gene has CDR1 MDHEN and CDR2 SYDVKM. The length of the CDR3 is 15 residues. V lost 2 bases, J lost 6 bases, and 13 bases lay in between. The CDR3 region is CASSLGFWGAGELFF. The CDR3 bases are TGTGCCAGCAGTTTAGGCTTCTGGGGGGCCGGGGAGCTGTTTTTT.

A remark on this clone: A read error may account for a junction end that differs from germline. V and J are TRBV30 and TRBJ1-2, with 7 bases aligning to TRBD1. Germline V lookup: CDR1 GTSNPN, CDR2 SVGIG (reference sequence). This CDR3 has 13 amino acids. DNA for the CDR3: TGTGCCTGTAGTGTGACAGGGAACTATGGCTACACCTTC. It yields the protein CACSVTGNYGYTF. Using reference TRBV30 and TRBJ1-2 for the parts outside the CDR3, the full variable domain is SQTIHQWPATLVQPVGSPLSLECTVEGTSNPNLYWYRQAAGRGLQLLFYSVGIGQISSEVPQNLSASRPQDRQFILSSKKLLLSDSGFYLCACSVTGNYGYTFGSGTRLTVV.

Worth noting for this clone: The sample contains more than one DNA sequence encoding this CDR3. The chain is built from TRBV5-1 and TRBJ1-2; D ambiguous. The CDR3 totals 13 residues. V was trimmed by 0 bases and J by 5 bases, leaving 8 bases between them. Germline lookup yields CDR1 SGHRS and CDR2 YFSETQ. The CDR3 reads CASSLGAGYGYTF. CDR3 coding DNA: TGCGCCAGCAGCTTGGGGGCGGGATATGGCTACACCTTC.

The chain is built from TRBV24-1 and TRBJ1-5; tentatively, D is TRBD1 (6 bases). Germline CDR1 and CDR2: KGHDR and SFDVKD. The CDR3 is 15 residues long. Trimming removed 4 bases at V and 3 bases at J, with 12 bases between. CDR3 in amino acids: CATSDQTGYNQPQHF. The CDR3 nucleotides are TGTGCCACCAGTGACCAGACAGGCTACAATCAGCCCCAGCATTTT.